A selection of T cell receptor beta chains follows, all from one sample in a study of blood T cell repertoires in COVID-19. Clones were read by immunoSEQ multiplex PCR, and TCRdb kept only the in-frame ones, dropping some. The sample has approximately 250,000 clones, over 75% seen once. Input material: peripheral blood. The receptors were sampled from a human donor in a cohort sampled during active COVID-19. Both conserved end residues are part of each CDR3. Fields, in order: D gene, V gene, J gene, clone size, CDR3 DNA, CDR3 protein. D genes are given only for firm matches. Clone size is stated in some rows and not others, as once, few, many or a class when expanded.

TRBD1	TRBV5-1	TRBJ1-2	.	TGCGCCAGCAGCAAAGCGACAGGGCTCGATGGCTACACCTTC	CASSKATGLDGYTF
TRBD1	TRBV29-1	TRBJ1-1	.	TGCAGCGTTGATGACAGGGTGGTCTCCAACACTGAAGCTTTCTTT	CSVDDRVVSNTEAFF
.	TRBV9	TRBJ2-5	.	TGTGCCAGCAGCCAGAACAGACAAGAGACCCAGTACTTC	CASSQNRQETQYF
.	TRBV7-8	TRBJ2-7	.	TGTGCCAGCAGCCCTGGGGACAACTACGAGCAGTACTTC	CASSPGDNYEQYF
TRBD1	TRBV28	TRBJ1-4	.	TGTGCCAGCCTCCGAAACAGGGGAACTAATGAAAAACTGTTTTTT	CASLRNRGTNEKLFF
TRBD1	TRBV5-5	TRBJ1-5	.	TGTGCCAGCAGGTTCGCGGGACAGCCAGATCAGCCCCAGCATTTT	CASRFAGQPDQPQHF
.	TRBV24-1	TRBJ2-5	.	TGTGCCACCAGTGAGCCCGACAGGATTGGGGAGACCCAGTACTTC	CATSEPDRIGETQYF
TRBD2	TRBV11-2	TRBJ2-3	.	TGTGCCAGCAGCCAACTTCGGACTAGCGGGGGGGCCGGCACAGATACGCAGTATTTT	CASSQLRTSGGAGTDTQYF
.	TRBV12-5	TRBJ2-1	.	TGTGCTAGTGGACCCGATGGGCCGAAGGGGTACAATGAGCAGTTCTTC	CASGPDGPKGYNEQFF
TRBD2	TRBV7-9	TRBJ2-1	once	TGTGCCAGCAGCTTGGGACTAGCGGAGATAAATGAGCAGTTCTTC	CASSLGLAEINEQFF
TRBD1	TRBV3-1/TRBV3-2	TRBJ2-1	.	TGTGCCAGCAGCCACTGGGGGACAGGGGGAGGCGGGCAGTTCTTC	CASSHWGTGGGGQFF
.	TRBV28	TRBJ1-6	.	TGTGCCAGCAGTTTATTGACACCAACACCGAGGGCCCCCCTCCACTTT	CASSLLTPTPRAPLHF
.	TRBV4-3	TRBJ1-2	.	TGCGCCAGCAGCCGAAAAACAGGACGCCACTTCACATACTATGGCTACACCTTC	CASSRKTGRHFTYYGYTF
TRBD2	TRBV10-3	TRBJ2-3	.	TGTGCCATCAGTTCGTCTACTAGCGGGGGGGCCCGGGATACGCAGTATTTT	CAISSSTSGGARDTQYF
.	TRBV24-1	TRBJ2-5	.	TGTGCCACCAGTACTCGAAGGACTCACCCGACCCAGTACTTC	CATSTRRTHPTQYF
TRBD2	TRBV7-2	TRBJ2-5	.	TGTGCCAGCAGCGTTAGCGGGGGGGCGGAGACCCAGTACTTC	CASSVSGGAETQYF
.	TRBV3-1/TRBV3-2	TRBJ1-6	few	TGTGCCAGCAGCCAAGCCGACAGTAATTCACCCCTCCACTTT	CASSQADSNSPLHF
TRBD2	TRBV4-1	TRBJ2-1	.	TGCGCCAGCAGCCAAGACCGGACTAGTAGCAATGAGCAGTTCTTC	CASSQDRTSSNEQFF
TRBD1	TRBV9	TRBJ2-1	.	TGTGCCAGCAGCGCGCGACCCCGGGACAGTGTAAATGAGCAGTTCTTC	CASSARPRDSVNEQFF
.	TRBV12-3/TRBV12-4	TRBJ1-1	.	TGTGCCAGCAGTTTTCTGGACAGAGAAGCTTTCTTT	CASSFLDREAFF
.	TRBV18	TRBJ1-6	.	TGTGCCAGCTCACCACTACAGGGTATTTCACCCCTCCACTTT	CASSPLQGISPLHF
.	TRBV5-5	TRBJ2-3	once	TGTGCCAGCAGCTTGGACGGGAGTGCCGATACGCAGTATTTT	CASSLDGSADTQYF
.	TRBV5-1	TRBJ2-5	.	TGCGCCAGCAGCTTATACGCGGGGAAGGGACAAGAGACCCAGTACTTC	CASSLYAGKGQETQYF
.	TRBV11-2	TRBJ2-7	.	TGTGCCAGCAGCTTAGTTAGGTCGAGGGGGGGCGAGCAGTACTTC	CASSLVRSRGGEQYF
TRBD1	TRBV10-2	TRBJ2-7	once	TGCGCCAGCAGCGCCGGGACAGGGGGCTTCGGGTCCTACGAGCAGTACTTC	CASSAGTGGFGSYEQYF
.	TRBV5-1	TRBJ2-5	.	TGCGCCAGCAGCTTGCTGACTAGTACGGAGACCCAGTACTTC	CASSLLTSTETQYF